What follows describes a single TCR beta chain. PCR involved 60 Vbeta and 13 Jbeta primers. Profiling relied on immunoSEQ multiplex PCR, and the TCRdb table lists in-frame clones only, not all of them. The sample contains almost 80,000 clones, 67% of which appear only once. These data belong to a study of cytomegalovirus exposure and HLA in healthy donors. The material sequenced was PBMCs. The source is a woman aged 45-65 years in good health and CMV-seropositive.

The CDR3 DNA reads TGTGCCAGCAGGCTACAGGGGGGAGAAAAACTGTTTTTT. Protein sequence: CASRLQGGEKLFF. The chain is built from TRBV5-6 and TRBJ1-4; 8 bases align to TRBD1. The CDR3 contains 13 residues. V was pared by 5 bases and J by 8 bases, with 5 bases of the junction left unmatched. Germline V gene lookup returns CDR1 SGHDT and CDR2 YYEEEE.